A selection of T cell receptor beta chains follows, all from one sample in a study of T cell responses to AZD1222 COVID-19 vaccine. The protocol was immunoSEQ multiplex PCR, while the TCRdb copy is restricted to in-frame clones and leaves out a portion. The data contain roughly 100,000 clones, 89% of them singletons. Source: peripheral blood, taken on day 0 of AZD1222 vaccination. The receptors originated from an adult in good health. CDR3s include the opening cysteine and the closing phenylalanine or tryptophan. The D gene is left open where the match is weak. The size entry is marked missing in some rows and otherwise reads once, few, many or a size class.

D gene	V gene	clone size	J gene	CDR3 DNA	CDR3 protein
-	TRBV6-5	-	TRBJ2-7	TGTGCCAGCAGTTACTCGACGCCTAATAGCGAGCAGTACTTC	CASSYSTPNSEQYF
-	TRBV5-1	-	TRBJ1-4	TGCGCCAGCAGCTTGGAGGGGACGGGGAATGAAAAACTGTTTTTT	CASSLEGTGNEKLFF
TRBD1	TRBV27	-	TRBJ1-2	TGTGCCAGCAGTCCAACAGGGGAAGCGTTTCTAGTTCCCTTTGAGCTTGTTTATGGCTACACCTTC	CASSPTGEAFLVPFELVYGYTF
-	TRBV15	-	TRBJ2-7	TGTGCCACCAGTCGATCTCCTACGGCAGTCTCCTACGAGCAGTACTTC	CATSRSPTAVSYEQYF
-	TRBV30	-	TRBJ1-2	TGTGCCTGGAGTGGGCGATATCAAAACTATGGCTACACCTTC	CAWSGRYQNYGYTF
TRBD1	TRBV28	-	TRBJ1-1	TGTGCCAGCAGTCCAGGGGGTGAGAACACTGAAGCTTTCTTT	CASSPGGENTEAFF
-	TRBV30	-	TRBJ2-7	TGTGCCTGGAGTGTTCCTTTTCCCGCTTACGAGCAGTACTTC	CAWSVPFPAYEQYF
TRBD1	TRBV5-1	-	TRBJ1-2	TGCGCCAGCAGCTTGGGCTCGGACAGGAGCTATGGCTACACCTTC	CASSLGSDRSYGYTF
-	TRBV5-1	-	TRBJ1-1	TGCGCCAGCAGCTTTCATCAGAACACTGAAGCTTTCTTT	CASSFHQNTEAFF
-	TRBV6-5	-	TRBJ1-1	TGTGCCAGCAAGATGAACACTGAAGCTTTCTTT	CASKMNTEAFF
-	TRBV5-1	few	TRBJ1-4	TGCGCCAGCAGCTTGGGAAGTTACCCAACTAATGAAAAACTGTTTTTT	CASSLGSYPTNEKLFF
-	TRBV3-1/TRBV3-2	-	TRBJ2-3	TGTGCCAGCACCTTCCAAGGAGCCACAGATACGCAGTATTTT	CASTFQGATDTQYF
TRBD2	TRBV5-4	-	TRBJ2-7	TGTGCCAGCGAAAAGGGCGGGGGGGATCTTTCCGAGCAGTACTTC	CASEKGGGDLSEQYF
TRBD1	TRBV24-1	-	TRBJ2-1	TGTGCCACCAGTGACCCTAGAGTACAGGGGCAGGGCTACAATGAGCAGTTCTTC	CATSDPRVQGQGYNEQFF
-	TRBV2	-	TRBJ1-5	TGTGCCAGCAGTGCGGACGAAAGCAATCAGCCCCAGCATTTT	CASSADESNQPQHF
-	TRBV5-6	-	TRBJ2-2	TGTGCCAGCAGCTTGAGGCGCGGGGTCACCGGGGAGCTGTTTTTT	CASSLRRGVTGELFF
-	TRBV3-1/TRBV3-2	-	TRBJ2-7	TGTGCCAGCAGCCAAGATGTCTCGGTGCCGGAGCACTTC	CASSQDVSVPEHF
TRBD1	TRBV25-1	-	TRBJ1-1	TGTGCCAGCAGTGAATACAGGGGGCTAGGCACTGAAGCTTTCTTT	CASSEYRGLGTEAFF
-	TRBV7-3	-	TRBJ1-3	TGTGCCAGCAGCTTAACGGGATCTGGAAACACCATATATTTT	CASSLTGSGNTIYF
-	TRBV6-5	-	TRBJ2-5	TGTGCCAGCAGCCGCGGGGAGACCCAGTACTTC	CASSRGETQYF
-	TRBV27	-	TRBJ1-5	TGTGCCAGCAGTTTTAGTATGGGGGGCAATCAGCCCCAGCATTTT	CASSFSMGGNQPQHF
-	TRBV6-5	-	TRBJ2-2	TGTGCCAGCAGCCCCCGCACCGGGGAGCTGTTTTTT	CASSPRTGELFF
-	TRBV30	-	TRBJ1-3	TGTGCGGCATCCAGGGGCCTTGGGGACACCATATATTTT	CAASRGLGDTIYF
TRBD1	TRBV5-1	-	TRBJ2-2	TGCGCCACTACAGGGGGCGGGCGCGGAACCGGGGAGCTGTTTTTT	CATTGGGRGTGELFF
TRBD1	TRBV12-5	-	TRBJ2-2	TGTGCTAGTGGCGGACAGGGGCTGGGGGAGCTGTTTTTT	CASGGQGLGELFF
-	TRBV5-4	few	TRBJ1-6	TGTGCCAGCAGCTCCGAAGGGAGCTATAATTCACCCCTCCACTTT	CASSSEGSYNSPLHF
-	TRBV6-5	-	TRBJ1-2	TGTGCCAGCAGTTACGGAGTTGGCAGCTATGGCTACACCTTC	CASSYGVGSYGYTF
-	TRBV30	-	TRBJ1-5	TGTGCCCTGGGGGGCGGCGGCCAGCCCCAGCATTTT	CALGGGGQPQHF
TRBD1	TRBV19	-	TRBJ2-7	TGTGCCAGTAGTAGCCCGGGACAGGGGGCTTACGAGCAGTACTTC	CASSSPGQGAYEQYF
-	TRBV7-6	-	TRBJ1-1	TGTGCCAGCAGCTTTAATTTTAACACTGAAGCTTTCTTT	CASSFNFNTEAFF
TRBD2	TRBV6-8	-	TRBJ2-3	TGTGCCAGCACCACTTTGCGGGGGTGCACAGATACGCAGTATTTT	CASTTLRGCTDTQYF
-	TRBV29-1	-	TRBJ2-6	TGCAGCGTTCCCCTGGGTTCCTCTGGGGCCAACGTCCTGACTTTC	CSVPLGSSGANVLTF
-	TRBV12-3/TRBV12-4	-	TRBJ2-5	TGTGCCAGCAGCCCCTACGGAGAGACCCAGTACTTC	CASSPYGETQYF
TRBD2	TRBV19	-	TRBJ2-3	TGTGCCAGTAGTATAGCAACTAGCGGGGGAATCACAGATACGCAGTATTTT	CASSIATSGGITDTQYF
TRBD2	TRBV6-4	-	TRBJ2-2	TGTGCCAGCAGTGAACTAGCGGGGGGGACCGGGGAGCTGTTTTTT	CASSELAGGTGELFF
-	TRBV9	-	TRBJ1-4	TGTGCCAGCAGCCACCCCGGGACCGGGAATGAAAAACTGTTTTTT	CASSHPGTGNEKLFF
-	TRBV16	once	TRBJ1-1	TGTGCCAGCAGCCAACGACTAGGGGAGAAATACATTGAAGCTTTCTTT	CASSQRLGEKYIEAFF
-	TRBV28	few	TRBJ2-1	TGTGCCAGCAGTATACAGGGTTCTGGCAATGAGCAGTTCTTC	CASSIQGSGNEQFF
-	TRBV5-1	-	TRBJ1-1	TGCGCCAGCAGCTTGGATGCAGGGAGCTCTGAAGCTTTCTTT	CASSLDAGSSEAFF
-	TRBV5-1	-	TRBJ2-1	TGCGCCAGCAGCTCGGGACCTGACCCGCAGGGTGAGCAGTTCTTC	CASSSGPDPQGEQFF
TRBD2	TRBV7-2	-	TRBJ2-3	TGTGCCAGCCAGGTGAGCGGGGGGGCCAAGACGCAGTATTTT	CASQVSGGAKTQYF
-	TRBV28	-	TRBJ1-1	TGTGCCAGCAGCCGCTGGACAGCGAACACTGAAGCTTTCTTT	CASSRWTANTEAFF
-	TRBV6-2/TRBV6-3	once	TRBJ1-4	TGTGCCAGCAGTTACTATTCCCACACAACTAATGAAAAACTGTTTTTT	CASSYYSHTTNEKLFF
TRBD1	TRBV5-6	-	TRBJ1-6	TGTGCCAGCAGCCGGGCGGGACAGCATTTTTCACCCCTCCACTTT	CASSRAGQHFSPLHF
TRBD1	TRBV7-3	-	TRBJ2-1	TGTGCCAGCAGCCCGGACAGGATTGAGCAGTTCTTC	CASSPDRIEQFF
TRBD1	TRBV24-1	-	TRBJ1-1	TGTGCCACCAGTGATTCCGGGACAGAGGGTATAGCTTTCTTT	CATSDSGTEGIAFF
TRBD1	TRBV18	once	TRBJ1-1	TGTGCCAGCTCACCTGGGACAGGGGATGAAGCTTTCTTT	CASSPGTGDEAFF
TRBD1	TRBV19	-	TRBJ2-2	TGTGCCAGTAGTTATCTTATAGGGACAGACACCGGGGAGCTGTTTTTT	CASSYLIGTDTGELFF
-	TRBV28	-	TRBJ1-5	TGTGCCAGCAGTTTATGGGGGGGGTCCGGTCAGCCCCAGCATTTT	CASSLWGGSGQPQHF
TRBD1	TRBV19	-	TRBJ1-5	TGTGCCAGTAGTCCCTCTGAGACAGGGCATTTCAATCAGCCCCAGCATTTT	CASSPSETGHFNQPQHF
-	TRBV2	-	TRBJ2-4	TGTGCCAGCAGTTCGACGTGGGCCAAAAACATTCAGTACTTC	CASSSTWAKNIQYF
-	TRBV11-2	-	TRBJ2-7	TGTGCCAGCAGCTTAGGTAACTACGAGCAGTACTTC	CASSLGNYEQYF
TRBD1	TRBV7-2	-	TRBJ1-1	TGTGCCAGCAGCTTAGTTGCAGGGGGGAGCACTGAAGCTTTCTTT	CASSLVAGGSTEAFF
TRBD1	TRBV30	-	TRBJ1-1	TGTGCCTGGAGTCCGGGGACAGGGGGGCTCACTGAAGCTTTCTTT	CAWSPGTGGLTEAFF